These 30 T cell receptor beta chains share one sample of origin, sequenced in a study of cytomegalovirus exposure and HLA in healthy donors. The PCR made use of 60 Vbeta and 13 Jbeta primers. Method: immunoSEQ multiplex PCR; TCRdb's copy keeps in-frame clones and lacks some. The sample yields about 130,000 clones, about 82% seen once. Sequenced: PBMCs. All receptors come from a man under 40 in good health.

The chain is built from TRBV5-1 and TRBJ2-7; 7 bases map to TRBD2. Unmatched junction bases numbered 4, after V lost 4 bases and J lost 3 bases. The CDR3 consists of 13 residues. Germline values: CDR1 SGHRS, CDR2 YFSETQ. CDR3 sequence (DNA): TGCGCCAGCAGCCAGAGCGGGAACTACGAGCAGTACTTC. Translated, it gives CASSQSGNYEQYF. The whole variable domain, filled in from reference TRBV5-1 and TRBJ2-7, reads KAGVTQTPRYLIKTRGQQVTLSCSPISGHRSVSWYQQTPGQGLQFLFEYFSETQRNKGNFPGRFSGRQFSNSRSEMNVSTLELGDSALYLCASSQSGNYEQYFGPGTRLTVT.

This sequence joins TRBV28 and TRBJ2-7, with 8 bases lining up with TRBD2. The CDR3 is 13 residues long. Per germline, CDR1 MDHEN and CDR2 SYDVKM. V trimming: 6 bases; J trimming: 3 bases; junction bases outside the gene matches: 4. The CDR3 sequence: CASRETSDYEQYF. CDR3 in DNA: TGTGCCAGCAGGGAGACTAGCGACTACGAGCAGTACTTC.

CDR3 bases: TGCGCCAGCAGCCGCGGGACAGGCGACGCTGGCTACACCTTC. Amino acids: CASSRGTGDAGYTF. This rearrangement joins TRBV5-1 to TRBJ1-2, with 8 positions matching TRBD1. V lost 4 bases and J lost 7; bases outside the gene matches: 9. From germline, CDR1 is SGHRS and CDR2 YFSETQ. The CDR3 is made up of 14 amino acids.

The chain employs TRBV5-1 and TRBJ2-7, with D possibly TRBD1 on 6 matching bases. V gave up 5 bases and J gave up 2 bases, with 17 bases separating them. CDR1 and CDR2 (germline): SGHRS, YFSETQ. The CDR3 sequence is 15 residues long. The CDR3: CASSPQGVGAYEQYF. Written as DNA, the CDR3 is TGCGCCAGCAGTCCACAGGGTGTAGGGGCCTACGAGCAGTACTTC. The full variable domain, its missing parts supplied by reference TRBV5-1 and TRBJ2-7, is KAGVTQTPRYLIKTRGQQVTLSCSPISGHRSVSWYQQTPGQGLQFLFEYFSETQRNKGNFPGRFSGRQFSNSRSEMNVSTLELGDSALYLCASSPQGVGAYEQYFGPGTRLTVT.

Here the CDR3 DNA reads TGTGCCAGCAGCCAAGCACCAGGAAGGTACAATGAGCAGTTCTTC. Encoded protein: CASSQAPGRYNEQFF. The chain couples TRBV4-2 to TRBJ2-1; D gene uncertain. Trimming stripped 1 base from V and 4 bases from J, with 11 bases between. Germline V gene data show CDR1 as LGHNA and CDR2 as YNFKEQ. The CDR3 loop spans 15 amino acids.

A remark on this clone: Its ends do not fully match the called genes, so a read error is possible. The CDR3 sequence is CSSSLARITEAFF. As DNA, the CDR3 is TGTTCCAGCAGCTTAGCGAGGATAACTGAAGCTTTCTTT. The J gene is TRBJ1-1, the V gene TRBV7-9, with D unclear. Germline lookup yields CDR1 SEHNR and CDR2 FQNEAQ (reference sequence). The CDR3 contains 13 residues.

The J gene is TRBJ1-5, the V gene TRBV5-6; TRBD1 might be the D (5 bases). This CDR3 is 14 amino acids long. V lost 7 bases to trimming and J lost 0 bases, with 11 bases between them. Germline V gene sequence: CDR1 SGHDT, CDR2 YYEEEE. Here the CDR3 reads CASRRQYSNQPQHF. In DNA, the CDR3 is TGTGCCAGCCGTCGACAGTATAGCAATCAGCCCCAGCATTTT.

The rearrangement uses TRBV28 and TRBJ1-2; 12 bases are shared with TRBD1. The length of the CDR3 is 15 residues. With V trimmed by 7 bases and J by 8 bases, 11 bases remained unmatched. Per germline, CDR1 MDHEN and CDR2 SYDVKM. The CDR3 bases are TGTGCCAGCACTCGCCCGGGACAGGGGGCCCTGGGCTACACCTTC. Residues: CASTRPGQGALGYTF.

The V call is TRBV28, the J call TRBJ2-3, with a weak D call TRBD2 (6 bases). With 6 bases removed from V and 2 bases from J, the gap between germline ends came to 15 bases. The germline V gene encodes CDR1 MDHEN and CDR2 SYDVKM. This CDR3 region has 15 residues. CDR3 DNA sequence: TGTGCCAGCAGGATTAAGCGGGCCAACACAGATACGCAGTATTTT. Translation gives CASRIKRANTDTQYF.

This clone was recorded a few times. The rearrangement uses TRBV5-4 and TRBJ2-2; TRBD2 is a possible D gene (6 bases). CDR1 and CDR2 (germline): SGHNT, YYREEE (reference sequence). V was pared by 5 bases and J by 5 bases, with 16 bases between. The CDR3 is 15 residues long. The CDR3 DNA reads as TGTGCCAGCAGGCCCCCCGGAGGGGTTACCGGGGAGCTGTTTTTT. Translation gives CASRPPGGVTGELFF.

The chain recombines TRBV30 with TRBJ1-5; D is unclear. V shed 1 base and J shed 4 bases, with 8 bases lying between them. This CDR3 comprises 13 residues. Germline V gives CDR1 GTSNPN, CDR2 SVGIG (reference sequence). The CDR3 loop reads CAWSESLNQPQHF. CDR3 nucleotides: TGTGCCTGGAGTGAAAGCTTGAATCAGCCCCAGCATTTT. The full variable domain, with the rest looked up from reference TRBV30 and TRBJ1-5, is SQTIHQWPATLVQPVGSPLSLECTVEGTSNPNLYWYRQAAGRGLQLLFYSVGIGQISSEVPQNLSASRPQDRQFILSSKKLLLSDSGFYLCAWSESLNQPQHFGDGTRLSIL.

The CDR3 spells CASSLRGEGYTF. CDR3 nucleotide sequence: TGTGCCAGCAGCCTAAGGGGCGAAGGCTACACCTTC. V usage is TRBV7-6 and J usage is TRBJ1-2, with TRBD1 as a possible D gene (5 bases). The germline V and J ends were trimmed by 5 bases and 8 bases, with 12 bases remaining between them. The CDR3 has 12 residues. The germline V gene encodes CDR1 SGHVS and CDR2 FNYEAQ.

This chain's CDR3 is CASSGGGTDQETQYF. CDR3 DNA: TGTGCCAGCAGCGGGGGCGGGACCGACCAAGAGACCCAGTACTTC. The gene calls are TRBV9 and TRBJ2-5; weak D call: TRBD2 (6 bases). The CDR3 sequence is 15 residues long. Deletions cut 3 bases from V and 0 bases from J, with 12 bases between. Looked up from germline, CDR1 is SGDLS and CDR2 is YYNGEE.

The chain joins TRBV6-5 to TRBJ2-7; D is perhaps TRBD1 (6 bases). This CDR3 has 13 amino acids. Trimming pared 2 bases from V and 5 bases from J, leaving 10 bases between. Germline values: CDR1 MNHEY, CDR2 SVGAGI. CDR3 DNA sequence: TGTGCCAGCAGTTACCCCGACAGGAACGAGCAGTACTTC. Translation: CASSYPDRNEQYF.

The chain links TRBV6-5 to TRBJ1-4; 11 bases align to TRBD1. This CDR3 has 15 amino acids. Germline-derived CDR1 and CDR2 are MNHEY and SVGAGI. After removal of 6 bases from V and 2 bases from J, the junction contained 2 bases not matched to a gene. The CDR3, as DNA: TGTGCCAGCAGGCGGGACAGGGGGACTAATGAAAAACTGTTTTTT. This gives the protein CASRRDRGTNEKLFF.

V usage is TRBV27 and J usage is TRBJ2-3; 7 positions agree with TRBD2. Germline V lookup: CDR1 MNHEY, CDR2 SMNVEV (reference sequence). The CDR3 loop spans 19 amino acids. The trim removed 3 bases at V and 0 bases at J, leaving 15 bases unmatched. The CDR3 DNA reads as TGTGCCAGCAGTTTTAGAGGTGGGCCACTAGCGTTTAGCACAGATACGCAGTATTTT. Its translation: CASSFRGGPLAFSTDTQYF.

This clone has only a few counts. The rearrangement uses TRBV30 and TRBJ2-4, with 7 bases matching TRBD2. CDR1 and CDR2 from the germline V gene are GTSNPN and SVGIG (reference sequence). Losses at the gene ends were 4 bases for V and 7 bases for J; bases not matched to a gene: 16. The CDR3 runs 16 residues. The CDR3 sequence: CAWTQAGTLGWNIQYF. The CDR3 DNA reads TGTGCCTGGACCCAAGCGGGGACCCTGGGCTGGAACATTCAGTACTTC.

This clone was seen more than once but under ten times. The V call is TRBV5-4, the J call TRBJ2-7; 14 nucleotides line up with TRBD2. This CDR3 spans 15 amino acids. V shed 4 bases and J 8 bases; nucleotides not matched to a gene: 8. Per germline, CDR1 SGHNT and CDR2 YYREEE (reference sequence). CDR3 sequence: CASSLGTSGRMQQYF. CDR3 DNA: TGTGCCAGCAGCCTCGGGACTAGCGGGAGAATGCAGCAGTACTTC.

The chain recombines TRBV6-1 with TRBJ1-2; 7 bases agree with TRBD1. Germline loops: CDR1 MNHNS, CDR2 SASEGT. Trimming took 4 bases from V and 8 from J; bases not matched to a gene: 13. The CDR3 spans 15 residues. The CDR3 loop reads CASSGPTGWGNGYTF. CDR3 coding DNA: TGTGCCAGCAGTGGACCGACAGGGTGGGGTAACGGCTACACCTTC.

The chain combines TRBV13 with TRBJ1-1; D is undetermined. Trimming stripped 0 bases from V and 1 base from J, with 6 bases between. CDR3 length equals 14 residues. Germline CDR1 reads PRHDT; CDR2 reads FYEKMQ (reference sequence). CDR3 region: CASSLGGGNTEAFF. The CDR3 region has the DNA TGTGCCAGCAGCTTAGGCGGAGGGAACACTGAAGCTTTCTTT.

In its sample, this clone was seen once. The V and J genes are TRBV6-4 and TRBJ2-2, with unresolved D. This CDR3 has 13 residues. The ends were cut back, 2 bases at V and 5 bases at J, with 6 bases in the middle. Germline CDR1 reads MRHNA; CDR2 reads SNTAGT. The CDR3 loop is CASSDLPTGELFF. The CDR3 DNA follows: TGTGCCAGCAGTGACCTACCTACCGGGGAGCTGTTTTTT.

This CDR3 reads CAISVGGRVTLGYNEQFF. The CDR3 DNA sequence: TGTGCCATCAGTGTTGGTGGGAGGGTCACCCTAGGCTACAATGAGCAGTTCTTC. V usage is TRBV10-3 and J usage is TRBJ2-1; 7 nucleotides agree with TRBD2. V shed 4 bases, J shed 3 bases, and the junction held 15 bases outside the gene matches. This CDR3 is 18 amino acids long. Germline CDR1 ENHRY, CDR2 SYGVKD.

The chain has TRBV30 and TRBJ2-7; no clear D. V was clipped by 0 bases and J by 6 bases, with 9 bases between them. Looked up from germline, CDR1 is GTSNPN and CDR2 is SVGIG (reference sequence). The CDR3 consists of 12 residues. The chain's CDR3 is CAWSVVEVEQYF. In nucleotides, the CDR3 is TGTGCCTGGAGTGTGGTAGAAGTCGAGCAGTACTTC.

The genes are TRBV7-3 and TRBJ2-7; 10 bases match TRBD2. Germline values: CDR1 SGHTA, CDR2 FQGTGA. The CDR3 runs 13 residues. After removal of 5 bases from V and 5 bases from J, the junction contained 3 bases not matched to a gene. The CDR3 bases are TGTGCCAGCAGCAATCTAGCGGGAGACGAGCAGTACTTC. Encoded protein: CASSNLAGDEQYF.

The gene calls are TRBV15 and TRBJ2-2; tentative D call: TRBD1 (5 bases). The V and J ends lost 6 bases and 6 bases respectively, with 11 bases between them. CDR1 is LNHNV and CDR2 is YYDKDF in the germline V gene (reference sequence). The CDR3 has 13 residues. The CDR3 DNA follows: TGTGCCACCAGTCAGGGTTGGGCCGGGGAGCTGTTTTTT. This codes for CATSQGWAGELFF.

The V and J genes are TRBV14 and TRBJ2-7, with D possibly TRBD2 on 6 matching bases. Per the germline V gene, CDR1 is SGHDN and CDR2 is FVKESK. V lost 1 base, J lost 0 bases, and 13 bases lay in between. CDR3 length: 16 amino acids. This CDR3 is CASSQGLAPSSYEQYF. In DNA form, the CDR3 reads TGTGCCAGCAGCCAAGGGCTAGCGCCGAGCTCCTACGAGCAGTACTTC.

The rearrangement uses TRBV9 and TRBJ2-1; D is perhaps TRBD1 (6 bases). Trimming took 0 bases from V and 0 from J, leaving 16 bases between them. The CDR3 has 18 residues. From germline, CDR1 is SGDLS and CDR2 YYNGEE. The CDR3, as DNA: TGTGCCAGCAGCGTAGGCCCGAACAGGGTGAGCTCCTACAATGAGCAGTTCTTC. Translation: CASSVGPNRVSSYNEQFF.

The rearrangement links TRBV29-1 to TRBJ2-1, with D unclear. This CDR3 spans 14 amino acids. The V gene lost 3 bases and the J gene lost 6 bases, with 15 bases spanning the gap. CDR1 and CDR2 (germline): SQVTM, ANQGSEA. CDR3 coding DNA: TGCAGCGTTGACGTACTGGTCCTAGGCAATGAGCAGTTCTTC. It is translated as CSVDVLVLGNEQFF.

This clone was seen a handful of times. The genes are TRBV4-1 and TRBJ1-1, with TRBD1 identical over 9 bases. Trimming removed 4 bases from V and 6 bases from J; junction bases left unmatched: 6. The CDR3 is 14 residues long. From germline, CDR1 is MGHRA and CDR2 YSYEKL. CDR3 in DNA: TGCGCCAGCAGCCCAACGGGACAGGGAGCTGAAGCTTTCTTT. Its translation: CASSPTGQGAEAFF.

This clone is deemed medium-sized. This rearrangement joins TRBV2 to TRBJ1-1; D gene ambiguous. The germline V gene encodes CDR1 SNHLY and CDR2 FYNNEI. This CDR3 contains 13 residues. The V end lost 7 bases, the J end lost 4 bases, and 13 bases lay between the germline ends. The CDR3 protein is CASISVSGTEAFF. CDR3 nucleotide sequence: TGTGCCAGCATATCAGTGAGCGGCACTGAAGCTTTCTTT. Using reference TRBV2 and TRBJ1-1 for the parts outside the CDR3, the full variable domain is EPEVTQTPSHQVTQMGQEVILRCVPISNHLYFYWYRQILGQKVEFLVSFYNNEISEKSEIFDDQFSVERPDGSNFTLKIRSTKLEDSAMYFCASISVSGTEAFFGQGTRLTVV.